Shown below are 32 T cell receptor beta chains from a single sample sequenced in a study of blood T cell repertoires in COVID-19 (dated by TCRdb to about 2020). The method behind the library was the immunoSEQ multiplex PCR assay. TCRdb took over this immuneACCESS table, retaining in-frame rearrangements with V and J assigned. Such tables are incomplete; in checked studies, under half of the missing clones stem from an unresolved V gene, and the remainder is unexplained. Within this sample are around 150,000 clones, with around 79% of them counted one time only. Of the sample, approximately 11% falls within the top ten clones. Sequenced sample: PBMCs or T cells enriched from blood (not recorded which). These receptors were collected from a man aged 50-60 years who had recovered from COVID-19.

This rearrangement joins TRBV5-1 to TRBJ2-1, with D possibly TRBD1 on 6 matching bases. Germline assignment: CDR1 SGHRS and CDR2 YFSETQ. V lost 4 bases and J 1 base, leaving 12 bases between the germline ends. The length of the CDR3 is 15 residues. Here the CDR3 DNA reads TGCGCCAGCAGCCACGGGACACTATCCTACAATGAGCAGTTCTTC. Protein product: CASSHGTLSYNEQFF.

This clone was observed a few times. The V and J genes are TRBV27 and TRBJ2-7, with D perhaps TRBD2 (5 bases). Germline V gene sequence: CDR1 MNHEY, CDR2 SMNVEV (reference sequence). Trimming cost V 2 bases and J 3 bases, with 11 bases left between them. CDR3 size: 14 residues. CDR3: CASSLVALGYEQYF. The CDR3 bases are TGTGCCAGCAGTTTAGTAGCGCTGGGCTACGAGCAGTACTTC.

The chain recombines TRBV6-6 with TRBJ2-4; 7 nucleotides agree with TRBD1. From germline, CDR1 is MNHNY and CDR2 SVGAGI (reference sequence). V was clipped by 2 bases and J by 8 bases; unmatched bases: 3. CDR3 length equals 13 residues. The CDR3 loop reads CASSYTDRDIQYF. The CDR3 nucleotides are TGTGCCAGCAGTTACACCGACAGGGACATTCAGTACTTC.

V and J are TRBV5-4 and TRBJ2-5, with 8 bases matching TRBD2. CDR3 length equals 14 residues. The V gene's germline CDR1 is SGHNT and CDR2 YYREEE (reference sequence). V shed 6 bases and J 5 bases; nucleotides not matched to a gene: 9. CDR3: CASTLGGVGETQYF. CDR3 bases: TGTGCCAGCACGCTCGGGGGGGTTGGTGAGACCCAGTACTTC.

This sequence joins TRBV7-9 and TRBJ2-5; 7 bases are a match to TRBD2. Trimming took 4 bases from V and 4 from J; bases not matched to a gene: 9. Germline-derived CDR1 and CDR2 are SEHNR and FQNEAQ (reference sequence). The CDR3 extends over 15 amino acids. The CDR3 loop reads CASSYMGGLGETQYF. CDR3 bases: TGTGCCAGCAGCTATATGGGAGGGCTCGGAGAGACCCAGTACTTC.

The CDR3 loop reads CASSDGVGGEKLFF. The DNA for the CDR3 is TGTGCCAGCAGTGATGGGGTAGGAGGTGAAAAACTGTTTTTT. The chain employs TRBV2 and TRBJ1-4, with D hard to call. V lost 3 bases and J lost 7, with 12 bases in between. CDR3 length: 14 amino acids. Germline lookup yields CDR1 SNHLY and CDR2 FYNNEI.

This sequence joins TRBV19 and TRBJ1-5; no definite D call. Germline lookup yields CDR1 LNHDA and CDR2 SQIVND (reference sequence). The V end was cut by 3 bases, the J end by 6 bases, with 15 bases between. The CDR3 length is 15 residues. CDR3 region: CASSIGPGEGQPQHF. DNA of the CDR3: TGTGCCAGTAGTATCGGTCCCGGGGAGGGTCAGCCCCAGCATTTT.

The rearrangement links TRBV15 to TRBJ2-7; D is perhaps TRBD1 (6 bases). This CDR3 is 13 amino acids long. V lost 1 base to trimming and J lost 6 bases, with 10 bases between them. Germline assignment: CDR1 LNHNV and CDR2 YYDKDF (reference sequence). CDR3 DNA sequence: TGTGCCACCAGCAGAGTACAGGGTTCCGAGCAGTACTTC. As protein: CATSRVQGSEQYF.

The chain carries TRBV2 and TRBJ2-5; the match to TRBD2 covers 15 bases. This CDR3 has 17 residues. Unmatched junction bases numbered 11, after V lost 5 bases and J lost 7 bases. The germline V gene encodes CDR1 SNHLY and CDR2 FYNNEI. The CDR3 DNA is TGTGCCAGCAGTTTTCCTGGACTAGCGGGAGGGCCCGGGACCCAGTACTTC. Translated: CASSFPGLAGGPGTQYF.

The chain carries TRBV5-3 and TRBJ1-1, with D unresolved. TRBV5-3 is an ORF, with its function uncertain. The CDR3 contains 18 residues. V shed 3 bases and J shed 4 bases, with 25 bases lying between them. The CDR3 DNA follows: TGTGCCAGAAGCTCACTCCCGGCTCACAGCGCCCGGGGCACTGAAGCTTTCTTT. It codes for CARSSLPAHSARGTEAFF.

The chain has TRBV2 and TRBJ1-2; the match to TRBD1 covers 7 bases. Trimming removed 5 bases from V and 3 bases from J; junction bases left unmatched: 3. CDR3 length equals 13 residues. CDR1 SNHLY and CDR2 FYNNEI come from the germline V gene. The CDR3 nucleotides are TGTGCCAGCAGTACCGGGACAGACTATGGCTACACCTTC. This encodes CASSTGTDYGYTF.

This chain joins TRBV7-2 and TRBJ2-3; D possibly corresponds to TRBD1 (6 bases). This CDR3 has 15 residues. Germline V lookup: CDR1 SGHTA, CDR2 FQGNSA. Trimming cost V 7 bases and J 6 bases, with 20 bases left between them. For the CDR3, the DNA is TGTGCCAGCACCTTCGACGGGTCAAGGGGGGATACGCAGTATTTT. Translation: CASTFDGSRGDTQYF.

This chain joins TRBV2 and TRBJ2-7, with 7 bases aligning to TRBD2. CDR1 is SNHLY, CDR2 FYNNEI, per germline. This CDR3 is built from 14 residues. J gave up 2 bases and V 6 bases, and 7 bases lay outside the gene matches. This chain's CDR3 is CASSYDRGAYEQYF. The CDR3 DNA reads as TGTGCCAGCAGCTATGACCGGGGGGCCTACGAGCAGTACTTC.

The chain has TRBV28 and TRBJ1-2; D perhaps matches TRBD1 (6 bases). The CDR3 extends over 14 amino acids. Deletions cut 8 bases from V and 8 bases from J, with 21 bases between. Germline V gives CDR1 MDHEN, CDR2 SYDVKM. As DNA, the CDR3 is TGTGCCAGCTACTCGAACTACAGGGATGAAGGCTACACCTTC. It specifies CASYSNYRDEGYTF.

This rearrangement joins TRBV7-2 to TRBJ2-5; the D is unclear. The CDR3 is 13 amino acids. Looked up from germline, CDR1 is SGHTA and CDR2 is FQGNSA. V shed 0 bases and J shed 5 bases, with 7 bases lying between them. CDR3 bases: TGTGCCAGCAGCTTAGCGACGGAGGAGACCCAGTACTTC. Translating gives CASSLATEETQYF.

Worth noting for this clone: Different DNA sequences within this sample yield the same CDR3. This rearrangement joins TRBV11-1 to TRBJ1-1; a weak D match, TRBD1 (6 bases). Between the trimmed V and J ends, which lost 5 bases and 1 base, there was a span of 8 bases. This CDR3 is built from 13 residues. In germline, CDR1 is SGHAT, CDR2 FQDESV (reference sequence). DNA of the CDR3: TGTGCCAGCAGCCGGACAGAGAACACTGAAGCTTTCTTT. Translated: CASSRTENTEAFF.

This rearrangement joins TRBV5-4 to TRBJ1-2; TRBD1 is a possible D gene (5 bases). Trimming shortened V by 0 bases and J by 5 bases, and 11 bases separated the two germline ends. Germline V lookup: CDR1 SGHNT, CDR2 YYREEE (reference sequence). The CDR3 sequence is 14 residues long. For the CDR3, the DNA is TGTGCCAGCAGCTTGGCCGGACAACCTTATGGCTACACCTTC. Translated, it gives CASSLAGQPYGYTF. Full variable domain (rest looked up from reference TRBV5-4 and TRBJ1-2): ETGVTQSPTHLIKTRGQQVTLRCSSQSGHNTVSWYQQALGQGPQFIFQYYREEENGRGNFPPRFSGLQFPNYSSELNVNALELDDSALYLCASSLAGQPYGYTFGSGTRLTVV.

V is TRBV19 and J is TRBJ1-6; maybe TRBD1 (6 bases). Germline V gene sequence: CDR1 LNHDA, CDR2 SQIVND (reference sequence). V shed 6 bases and J shed 9 bases, with 12 bases lying between them. This CDR3 spans 13 amino acids. Here the CDR3 DNA reads TGTGCCAGTAGCAGAACAGGGAGTTCACCCCTCCACTTT. Translation gives CASSRTGSSPLHF.

The chain carries TRBV3-1 (or the pseudogene TRBV3-2) and TRBJ2-3; 7 bases match TRBD2. CDR1 LGHDT and CDR2 YNNKEL come from the germline V gene (reference sequence). The CDR3 totals 17 residues. Losses at the gene ends were 4 bases for V and 3 bases for J; bases not matched to a gene: 13. CDR3 nucleotides: TGTGCCAGCAGCCGAGGACTAGTTAAGTCGGGAACAGATACGCAGTATTTT. This gives the protein CASSRGLVKSGTDTQYF.

V is TRBV28 and J is TRBJ1-2; no clear D. V was cut by 2 bases and J by 6 bases, with 16 bases left in between. This CDR3 has 15 residues. CDR1 and CDR2 (germline): MDHEN, SYDVKM. In DNA, the CDR3 is TGTGCCAGCAGTTTAAGTGGGCTCTTCGGGGATGGCTACACCTTC. Amino acids: CASSLSGLFGDGYTF.

V usage is TRBV7-9 and J usage is TRBJ1-2, with 11 nucleotides matching TRBD1. The CDR3 contains 17 residues. Germline lookup yields CDR1 SEHNR and CDR2 FQNEAQ (reference sequence). The trim removed 7 bases at V and 8 bases at J, leaving 18 bases unmatched. CDR3 sequence: CASTKRRDRGSREGYTF. For the CDR3, the DNA is TGTGCCAGCACCAAAAGGAGGGACAGGGGGTCCCGGGAGGGCTACACCTTC.

The CDR3 sequence: CATSDSLGQGIRSNQPQHF. The CDR3, as DNA: TGTGCCACCAGTGATTCCTTGGGACAGGGCATTCGGAGCAATCAGCCCCAGCATTTT. The rearrangement links TRBV24-1 to TRBJ1-5; 9 positions agree with TRBD1. The junction had 11 bases not matched to a gene; V was cut back by 2 bases and J by 1 base. The length of the CDR3 is 19 residues. Germline-derived CDR1 and CDR2 are KGHDR and SFDVKD.

The chain carries TRBV2 and TRBJ2-4, with D tentatively TRBD2 (5 bases). The germline CDR1 and CDR2 sequences are SNHLY and FYNNEI. The CDR3 totals 16 residues. Trimming shortened V by 8 bases and J by 0 bases, and 17 bases separated the two germline ends. CDR3 nucleotides: TGTGCCAGCCTCTTTATAGCGAGTCAAGCCAAAAACATTCAGTACTTC. It codes for CASLFIASQAKNIQYF.

This clone was counted once. This chain joins TRBV5-4 and TRBJ2-1; 10 bases align to TRBD2. V shed 0 bases and J 5 bases; nucleotides not matched to a gene: 5. CDR1 SGHNT and CDR2 YYREEE come from the germline V gene (reference sequence). CDR3 length: 16 residues. Here the CDR3 DNA reads TGTGCCAGCAGCTTGGGGCTAGCGGGAGTACACAATGAGCAGTTCTTC. Translation: CASSLGLAGVHNEQFF.

The gene calls are TRBV2 and TRBJ1-4; D not certain. V dropped 3 bases and J dropped 8 bases, with 10 bases sitting between them. CDR1 and CDR2 from the germline V gene are SNHLY and FYNNEI. CDR3 length: 13 residues. In DNA, the CDR3 is TGTGCCAGCAGTGAGGTGGCCAGGGAAAAACTGTTTTTT. It yields the protein CASSEVAREKLFF.

The chain links TRBV24-1 to TRBJ2-1; 10 nucleotides line up with TRBD2. The V and J ends lost 0 bases and 3 bases, in that order; junction bases with no gene match: 4. Looked up from germline, CDR1 is KGHDR and CDR2 is SFDVKD. CDR3 length: 17 residues. The CDR3 DNA follows: TGTGCCACCAGTGATTTGTCTAAGCGGGGGGGCTACAATGAGCAGTTCTTC. Its translation is CATSDLSKRGGYNEQFF.

V usage is TRBV30 and J usage is TRBJ2-3; weak D call: TRBD1 (6 bases). CDR1 and CDR2 (germline): GTSNPN, SVGIG (reference sequence). The V end was cut by 1 base, the J end by 3 bases, with 14 bases between. This CDR3 is 15 amino acids long. The CDR3 coding sequence is TGTGCCTGGAGTGACGACAGGAGGTGGACAGATACGCAGTATTTT. As protein: CAWSDDRRWTDTQYF.

The chain has TRBV5-1 and TRBJ1-1; 9 bases match TRBD1. CDR3 length: 14 amino acids. Looked up from germline, CDR1 is SGHRS and CDR2 is YFSETQ. Trimming at V came to 5 bases and at J to 3 bases, leaving 5 bases not matched to a gene. The CDR3 bases are TGCGCCAGCAGGGCGGGACAGGGATACACTGAAGCTTTCTTT. Encoded protein: CASRAGQGYTEAFF. The variable domain in full, completed from reference TRBV5-1 and TRBJ1-1, reads KAGVTQTPRYLIKTRGQQVTLSCSPISGHRSVSWYQQTPGQGLQFLFEYFSETQRNKGNFPGRFSGRQFSNSRSEMNVSTLELGDSALYLCASRAGQGYTEAFFGQGTRLTVV.

The rearrangement joins TRBV28 to TRBJ1-2, with 9 nucleotides matching TRBD1. Trimming removed 6 bases from V and 7 bases from J; junction bases left unmatched: 9. This CDR3 has 14 amino acids. Germline values: CDR1 MDHEN, CDR2 SYDVKM. This chain's CDR3 is CASSHRTGEVGYTF. The CDR3 coding sequence is TGTGCCAGCAGCCATCGGACAGGGGAGGTTGGCTACACCTTC.

This chain connects TRBV7-9 to TRBJ2-5, with a weak D call TRBD1 (6 bases). V dropped 1 base and J dropped 4 bases, with 10 bases sitting between them. Germline values: CDR1 SEHNR, CDR2 FQNEAQ (reference sequence). CDR3 length: 14 residues. The CDR3 DNA reads as TGTGCCAGCAGCTTAGAGGGGGTAGGAGAGACCCAGTACTTC. Protein: CASSLEGVGETQYF.

This clone was picked up one time. V is TRBV19 and J is TRBJ1-1; D remains unclear. The length of the CDR3 is 13 residues. From germline, CDR1 is LNHDA and CDR2 SQIVND (reference sequence). V shed 5 bases and J shed 4 bases, with 11 bases lying between them. In DNA form, the CDR3 reads TGTGCCAGTAGTGACCGGGGAACCACTGAAGCTTTCTTT. Amino acid sequence: CASSDRGTTEAFF.

Only one count was recorded for this clone. The CDR3 DNA is TGTGCCAGTAGTCCCGAAGGGGCTTCACCCCTCCACTTT. It codes for CASSPEGASPLHF. The genes are TRBV19 and TRBJ1-6; tentatively, D is TRBD1 (5 bases). The V and J ends lost 5 bases and 9 bases respectively, with 11 bases between them. The CDR3 loop spans 13 amino acids. Germline lookup yields CDR1 LNHDA and CDR2 SQIVND (reference sequence).